These 24 T cell receptor beta chains were all obtained from the same sample, sequenced in a study of T-cell reconstitution after alpha-beta-depleted transplantation in children. During its preparation, the TCRbeta library received unique molecular identifiers. TCRdb re-derived calls from the PCR reads in MiXCR, one entry per CDR3 protein. The sample includes roughly 570,000 distinct CDR3 sequences, 25% to 30% of them seen just once. Material: PBMCs, obtained before TCRalphabeta/CD19-depleted stem cell transplant. The origin of the receptors is a boy less than two years old with Wiskott-Aldrich syndrome, due to receive a stem cell transplant.

The rearrangement joins TRBV5-1 to TRBJ2-3, with 8 bases identical to TRBD1. V was pared by 4 bases and J by 1 base, with 8 bases of the junction left unmatched. This CDR3 spans 16 amino acids. Germline V lookup: CDR1 SGHRS, CDR2 YFSETQ. The CDR3 DNA sequence: TGCGCCAGCAGCGCGCGACAGGGGATCCGCACAGATACGCAGTATTTT. This sequence encodes CASSARQGIRTDTQYF.

This clonotype came up a few times. The chain is built from TRBV7-8 and TRBJ2-2; the D gene is possibly TRBD2 (6 bases). This CDR3 has 14 residues. CDR1 and CDR2 (germline): SGHVS, FQNEAQ. Trimming cost V 1 base and J 7 bases, with 10 bases left between them. CDR3 bases: TGTGCCAGCAGCTTAGTACTTAGCGGCGGGGAGCTGTTTTTT. Protein product: CASSLVLSGGELFF.

Turning to this clonotype: The junction departs from germline at one end; a sequencing error may be responsible. V is TRBV5-1 and J is TRBJ1-4, with 9 bases identical to TRBD1. Germline CDR1 is SGHRS and CDR2 is YFSETQ. The CDR3 runs to 15 residues. The CDR3 spells CASRDRAATTEKLFF. As DNA, the CDR3 is TGCGCCAGCCGGGACAGGGCCGCAACTACTGAAAAACTGTTTTTT.

This clonotype was found a few times. The rearrangement uses TRBV6-5 and TRBJ2-1, with TRBD2 matching 11 bases. The V segment lost 2 bases and the J segment 5 bases; nucleotides outside the gene matches: 5. From germline, CDR1 is MNHEY and CDR2 SVGAGI. The CDR3 is 16 amino acids. CDR3 DNA: TGTGCCAGCAGTTACCTTCTAGCGGGAGGCAACAATGAGCAGTTCTTC. Translation: CASSYLLAGGNNEQFF.

The chain has TRBV12-3 or TRBV12-4 and TRBJ2-7; no firm D call. The CDR3 runs to 12 residues. V was pared by 2 bases and J by 7 bases, with 9 bases between. Here the CDR3 reads CASSLNDGEQYF. CDR3 coding DNA: TGTGCCAGCAGTTTAAATGATGGGGAGCAGTACTTC.

V usage is TRBV7-2 and J usage is TRBJ1-3, with TRBD1 as a possible D gene (6 bases). This CDR3 has 16 residues. The germline CDR1 and CDR2 sequences are SGHTA and FQGNSA. The V end was cut by 1 base, the J end by 1 base, with 11 bases between. The CDR3, as DNA: TGTGCCAGCAGCTTAGTTCGCGGACAGTCTGGAAACACCATATATTTT. It codes for CASSLVRGQSGNTIYF.

V gene TRBV5-1 combines with J gene TRBJ1-2; perhaps TRBD1 as D (6 bases). Germline-derived CDR1 and CDR2 are SGHRS and YFSETQ. The CDR3 covers 15 residues. The V end was cut by 1 base, the J end by 3 bases, with 13 bases between. CDR3 residues: CASSLSWGLDYGYTF. Written as DNA, the CDR3 is TGCGCCAGCAGCTTGTCTTGGGGGCTTGACTATGGCTACACCTTC.

This clonotype was recorded a few times. The chain recombines TRBV4-1 with TRBJ2-7; 8 bases map to TRBD1. V lost 1 base, J lost 3 bases, and 8 bases stayed unmatched. The germline gives CDR1 MGHRA, CDR2 YSYEKL. The CDR3 totals 16 residues. CDR3 coding DNA: TGCGCCAGCAGCCAAGTGGGTTCAGGACAGGGCTACGAGCAGTACTTC. This translates into CASSQVGSGQGYEQYF.

This clonotype has a handful of counts. The chain employs TRBV12-3 or TRBV12-4 and TRBJ2-1; TRBD1 agrees at 8 bases. The V and J ends lost 8 bases and 4 bases, in that order; junction bases with no gene match: 7. The CDR3 consists of 14 residues. In DNA, the CDR3 is TGTGCCAGCGGTCGACAGGGGCATTACAATGAGCAGTTCTTC. This gives the protein CASGRQGHYNEQFF.

In DNA form, the CDR3 reads TGCGCCAGCAGCTTGGACGTGAGGACAGATACGCAGTATTTT. It is translated as CASSLDVRTDTQYF. The J gene is TRBJ2-3, the V gene TRBV5-1; D is uncertain. CDR1 SGHRS and CDR2 YFSETQ come from the germline V gene. The CDR3 loop spans 14 amino acids. V shed 0 bases and J shed 3 bases, with 8 bases lying between them.

V is TRBV3-1 and J is TRBJ2-1; D is possibly TRBD1 or TRBD2 (5 bases each). Germline assignment: CDR1 LGHDT and CDR2 YNNKEL (reference sequence). The CDR3 spans 14 residues. Between the trimmed V and J ends, which lost 3 bases and 7 bases, there was a span of 13 bases. CDR3 nucleotide sequence: TGTGCCAGCAGCCACCTGGGGACCTCTAATGAGCAGTTCTTC. It yields the protein CASSHLGTSNEQFF.

The gene calls are TRBV14 and TRBJ2-3; possible D gene TRBD2, 5 bases. V was cut by 4 bases and J by 2 bases, with 13 bases left in between. The CDR3 sequence is 15 residues long. CDR1 is SGHDN, CDR2 FVKESK, per germline. The DNA for the CDR3 is TGTGCCAGCAGCCCTAGGCCGGGGTCCACAGATACGCAGTATTTT. Encoded protein: CASSPRPGSTDTQYF.

This clonotype was detected a few times. The chain has TRBV12-3 or TRBV12-4 and TRBJ2-3, with a tentative D call TRBD2 (6 bases). V dropped 1 base and J dropped 2 bases, with 13 bases sitting between them. CDR3 length: 16 residues. CDR3 in amino acids: CASSLGTSSFTDTQYF. The CDR3 region has the DNA TGTGCCAGCAGTTTAGGTACTAGCAGTTTCACAGATACGCAGTATTTT.

A few counts support this clonotype. The chain joins TRBV24-1 to TRBJ2-1; D perhaps matches TRBD2 (5 bases). The CDR3 extends over 16 amino acids. With 0 bases removed from V and 0 bases from J, the gap between germline ends came to 8 bases. Germline V gives CDR1 KGHDR, CDR2 SFDVKD. The CDR3 sequence: CATSDLPGSSYNEQFF. For the CDR3, the DNA is TGTGCCACCAGTGATTTGCCGGGGAGCTCCTACAATGAGCAGTTCTTC.

V gene TRBV4-1 combines with J gene TRBJ1-5, with unresolved D. Trimming shortened V by 0 bases and J by 10 bases, and 16 bases separated the two germline ends. The CDR3 consists of 15 residues. Germline CDR1 and CDR2: MGHRA and YSYEKL. CDR3 nucleotide sequence: TGCGCCAGCAGCCAAGATGGTAGGGCCTACGGTCCCCAGCATTTT. Its translation: CASSQDGRAYGPQHF.

The rearrangement joins TRBV20-1 to TRBJ2-3; TRBD2 might be the D (6 bases). Germline V CDR1 and CDR2: DFQATT, SNEGSKA (reference sequence). V shed 8 bases and J shed 6 bases, with 12 bases lying between them. The CDR3 sequence is 11 residues long. DNA of the CDR3: TGCAGTTCCGGGAGAGGGGATACGCAGTATTTT. Its protein product is CSSGRGDTQYF.

This clonotype was observed a few times. The chain joins TRBV7-7 to TRBJ2-3, with 9 positions matching TRBD1. Germline trimming cut 3 bases from V and 4 bases from J; bases unmatched to any gene: 17. This CDR3 contains 19 residues. Germline CDR1 reads SSHAT; CDR2 reads FNYEAQ (reference sequence). The CDR3 region is CASSLTTYLRDRDPDTQYF. As DNA, the CDR3 is TGTGCCAGCAGCTTGACAACGTATTTACGGGACAGGGACCCAGATACGCAGTATTTT.

The chain employs TRBV25-1 and TRBJ2-1; 7 bases are a match to TRBD2. V trimming: 6 bases; J trimming: 8 bases; junction bases outside the gene matches: 16. The CDR3 consists of 16 residues. Germline CDR1 and CDR2: MGHDK and SYGVNS. The CDR3 DNA sequence: TGTGCCAGCAGCTCCGCGGGAAGGGGAGGGCGCGATGAGCAGTTCTTC. Translation gives CASSSAGRGGRDEQFF.

This clonotype was seen more than once but under ten times. The V call is TRBV20-1, the J call TRBJ2-5, with D perhaps matching TRBD2 (7 bases). Germline V gives CDR1 DFQATT, CDR2 SNEGSKA (reference sequence). V lost 4 bases to trimming and J lost 4 bases, with 10 bases between them. The CDR3 has 12 residues. This CDR3 reads CSAIRGGETQYF. DNA for the CDR3: TGCAGTGCTATTAGGGGGGGAGAGACCCAGTACTTC.

This clonotype was observed many times. This sequence joins TRBV5-1 and TRBJ2-3; 9 bases align to TRBD2. This CDR3 has 14 residues. Germline V gene data show CDR1 as SGHRS and CDR2 as YFSETQ. J was trimmed by 4 bases and V by 0 bases; bases with no gene match: 0. Here the CDR3 DNA reads TGCGCCAGCAGCTTGGTAGCGGGAGCAGATACGCAGTATTTT. Translation: CASSLVAGADTQYF.

To note about this clonotype: Mismatch with germline at one junction end may stem from a read error. This rearrangement joins TRBV13 to TRBJ1-2, with D uncertain. The CDR3 is 13 residues long. Per the germline V gene, CDR1 is PRHDT and CDR2 is FYEKMQ (reference sequence). This CDR3 is CAISFGHLYGYTF. As DNA, the CDR3 is TGTGCCATCAGCTTCGGGCACCTCTATGGCTACACCTTC.

This clonotype occurred a few times. This chain links TRBV28 with TRBJ1-4; 10 nucleotides align to TRBD1. From germline, CDR1 is MDHEN and CDR2 SYDVKM. This CDR3 comprises 14 residues. V was clipped by 5 bases and J by 7 bases; unmatched bases: 4. CDR3 region: CASSTTGGFEKLFF. The CDR3 coding sequence is TGTGCCAGCAGTACGACAGGGGGCTTTGAAAAACTGTTTTTT.

The genes are TRBV14 and TRBJ2-1, with 11 bases lining up with TRBD2. CDR3 length: 16 amino acids. Germline-derived CDR1 and CDR2 are SGHDN and FVKESK. V lost 4 bases, J lost 6 bases, and 8 bases stayed unmatched. For the CDR3, the DNA is TGTGCCAGCAGCCGCCTAACTAGCGGGAGATCCAATGAGCAGTTCTTC. Translating gives CASSRLTSGRSNEQFF.

The chain employs TRBV9 and TRBJ1-2; D not resolved. Germline values: CDR1 SGDLS, CDR2 YYNGEE. Between the trimmed V and J ends, which lost 0 bases and 3 bases, there was a span of 9 bases. The CDR3 has 14 residues. The CDR3 sequence: CASSVGGQDYGYTF. The CDR3 bases are TGTGCCAGCAGCGTAGGCGGCCAGGACTATGGCTACACCTTC.